The clone carrying this TCR beta chain was picked up a small number of times. The antigen is undetermined. This sample was included in a study of T cells after yellow fever vaccination. The study, taken as a whole, reports: The presence of abundant clonotypes contaminating from the bulk population was possible in FACS-sorted repertoires. The CD4 and CD8 compartments had a small share of their clonotypes in common. Post-booster reappearance was seen for most primary-vaccination clones (about 95% CD4, 80% to 90% CD8).

Each CDR3 protein gets one entry after TCRdb re-called the 5' RACE reads with MiXCR. The sample includes 200,000 to 300,000 distinct CDR3 sequences, over 10% of them seen just once. V gave up 4 bases and J gave up 1 base; unmatched junction bases: 10. The CDR3 contains 17 residues. Germline V lookup: CDR1 SGHRS, CDR2 YFSETQ. The source of this sequence is a man aged 25-45 years who received the YFV17D yellow fever vaccine. Material: CD4+ T cells sorted from PBMCs, obtained 45 days after the yellow fever booster vaccination. This chain links TRBV5-1 with TRBJ2-3; 9 nucleotides line up with TRBD2. CDR3 DNA: TGCGCCAGCAGCCTAGCGGGACCATCCCTCCGCACAGATACGCAGTATTTT. Translated: CASSLAGPSLRTDTQYF.